This entry lists 30 T cell receptor beta chains sequenced from one sample in a study of OX40 agonist ivuxolimab in advanced cancers. Measured with immunoSEQ multiplex PCR; TCRdb has only the in-frame clones, and not every one. The repertoire holds 40,000 to 60,000 clones, with 85% to 90% as singletons. The source material was CD4+ or CD8+ T cells sorted from blood, sampled in a trial of the OX40 agonist ivuxolimab. The receptors here all came from an adult with an advanced solid tumor such as melanoma, head and neck, liver or kidney cancer.

V and J are TRBV7-8 and TRBJ2-5; 13 bases fit TRBD2. The V segment lost 4 bases and the J segment 0 bases; nucleotides outside the gene matches: 2. The CDR3 has 16 residues. Per the germline V gene, CDR1 is SGHVS and CDR2 is FQNEAQ. CDR3 residues: CASSWTSGGDQETQYF. The CDR3 bases are TGTGCCAGCAGCTGGACTAGCGGGGGTGACCAAGAGACCCAGTACTTC.

The V call is TRBV9, the J call TRBJ1-4; 9 bases agree with TRBD1. After removal of 3 bases from V and 0 bases from J, the junction contained 18 bases not matched to a gene. The CDR3 has 21 residues. CDR1 is SGDLS and CDR2 is YYNGEE in the germline V gene. The CDR3 region is CASSEDTLGQGFSATNEKLFF. For the CDR3, the DNA is TGTGCCAGCAGCGAGGATACCTTAGGACAGGGGTTTTCGGCAACTAATGAAAAACTGTTTTTT. Variable domain in full (rest from reference TRBV9 and TRBJ1-4): DSGVTQTPKHLITATGQRVTLRCSPRSGDLSVYWYQQSLDQGLQFLIQYYNGEERAKGNILERFSAQQFPDLHSELNLSSLELGDSALYFCASSEDTLGQGFSATNEKLFFGSGTQLSVL.

V gene TRBV5-6 combines with J gene TRBJ2-3, with 7 bases fitting TRBD2. CDR3 size: 14 residues. CDR1 SGHDT and CDR2 YYEEEE come from the germline V gene. Trimming removed 3 bases from V and 2 bases from J; junction bases left unmatched: 3. This CDR3 reads CASSSERDTDTQYF. CDR3 in DNA: TGTGCCAGCAGCTCCGAGCGGGACACAGATACGCAGTATTTT.

V and J are TRBV29-1 and TRBJ1-2, with D uncertain. V was trimmed by 3 bases and J by 7 bases, leaving 9 bases between them. Germline CDR1 SQVTM, CDR2 ANQGSEA. The CDR3 consists of 11 residues. The CDR3 loop is CSVDGVSGYTF. The CDR3, as DNA: TGCAGCGTTGACGGTGTGAGTGGCTACACCTTC. The full variable domain, its missing parts supplied by reference TRBV29-1 and TRBJ1-2, is SAVISQKPSRDICQRGTSLTIQCQVDSQVTMMFWYRQQPGQSLTLIATANQGSEATYESGFVIDKFPISRPNLTFSTLTVSNMSPEDSSIYLCSVDGVSGYTFGSGTRLTVV.

This chain joins TRBV1 and TRBJ2-7; TRBD1 reflects the table's D call only, with no check against the DNA. TRBV1 constitutes a pseudogene. CDR3 size: 16 residues. The CDR3 here is CTSSQGPGHRSYEQYF. CDR3 coding DNA: TGCACCAGCAGCCAAGGACCGGGACATCGTTCCTACGAGCAGTACTTC.

The chain links TRBV9 to TRBJ2-5; 7 bases align to TRBD1. J was trimmed by 1 base and V by 0 bases; bases with no gene match: 3. The CDR3 has 15 amino acids. CDR1 and CDR2 from the germline V gene are SGDLS and YYNGEE. This chain's CDR3 is CASSVAGTVQETQYF. CDR3 DNA sequence: TGTGCCAGCAGCGTAGCAGGGACAGTCCAAGAGACCCAGTACTTC.

The chain has TRBV29-1 and TRBJ2-1, with 9 bases matching TRBD2. V shed 3 bases and J 7 bases; nucleotides not matched to a gene: 4. Germline-derived CDR1 and CDR2 are SQVTM and ANQGSEA. The CDR3 contains 13 residues. The CDR3 DNA is TGCAGCGTTGACCTAGCGGGGAGTAATGAGCAGTTCTTC. Translated, it gives CSVDLAGSNEQFF.

The sample holds a few counts of this clone. The chain combines TRBV4-3 with TRBJ2-7; 10 bases fit TRBD1. J gave up 2 bases and V 5 bases, and 6 bases lay outside the gene matches. Per the germline V gene, CDR1 is LGHNA and CDR2 is YSLEER. The CDR3 runs 15 residues. Here the CDR3 reads CASSFGQGGPYEQYF. The CDR3 bases are TGCGCCAGCAGCTTCGGACAGGGGGGACCCTACGAGCAGTACTTC.

The chain carries TRBV7-2 and TRBJ2-7, with 8 bases fitting TRBD1. This CDR3 contains 14 residues. Trimming took 5 bases from V and 5 from J; bases not matched to a gene: 8. Germline V CDR1 and CDR2: SGHTA, FQGNSA. This chain's CDR3 is CASSPWTGSHEQYF. Here the CDR3 DNA reads TGTGCCAGCAGCCCCTGGACAGGGTCCCACGAGCAGTACTTC.

The chain links TRBV7-8 to TRBJ2-5; 8 positions agree with TRBD2. Germline CDR1 reads SGHVS; CDR2 reads FQNEAQ. Trimming cost V 5 bases and J 3 bases; bases outside gene matches: 11. The CDR3 is made up of 16 amino acids. The CDR3: CASSGAGGDWEETQYF. The DNA for the CDR3 is TGTGCCAGCAGCGGGGCGGGGGGAGATTGGGAAGAGACCCAGTACTTC. The full variable domain, with the rest looked up from reference TRBV7-8 and TRBJ2-5, is GAGVSQSPRYKVAKRGQDVALRCDPISGHVSLFWYQQALGQGPEFLTYFQNEAQLDKSGLPSDRFFAERPEGSVSTLKIQRTQQEDSAVYLCASSGAGGDWEETQYFGPGTRLLVL.

This chain links TRBV27 with TRBJ1-1, with 8 bases fitting TRBD1. Germline CDR1 is MNHEY and CDR2 is SMNVEV (reference sequence). After removal of 5 bases from V and 4 bases from J, the junction contained 9 bases not matched to a gene. The CDR3 consists of 15 residues. The CDR3 here is CASSAITGGITEAFF. CDR3 sequence (DNA): TGTGCCAGCAGTGCTATAACAGGGGGAATCACTGAAGCTTTCTTT.

The chain couples TRBV11-2 to TRBJ2-5; D is ambiguous. This CDR3 region has 14 residues. Germline assignment: CDR1 SGHAT and CDR2 FQNNGV. Trimming removed 5 bases from V and 2 bases from J, with 12 bases in between. The CDR3 reads CASSPRAPQETQYF. The CDR3 DNA sequence: TGTGCCAGCAGCCCGAGAGCCCCTCAAGAGACCCAGTACTTC.

This chain joins TRBV4-1 and TRBJ2-7, with D possibly being TRBD1 (5 bases). Trimming cost V 3 bases and J 2 bases, with 8 bases left between them. Looked up from germline, CDR1 is MGHRA and CDR2 is YSYEKL. CDR3 length: 13 amino acids. CDR3 sequence: CASSQDTTYEQYF. The CDR3 DNA reads as TGCGCCAGCAGCCAGGACACCACCTACGAGCAGTACTTC.

The CDR3 sequence is CASSEAETGGGETQYF. DNA of the CDR3: TGTGCCAGCAGTGAAGCGGAAACGGGGGGTGGAGAGACCCAGTACTTC. This chain uses TRBV6-1 with TRBJ2-5; TRBD2 matches 7 bases. The germline gives CDR1 MNHNS, CDR2 SASEGT. CDR3 size: 16 residues. Unmatched junction bases numbered 8, after V lost 0 bases and J lost 4 bases.

J is TRBJ2-7 and V is TRBV5-1; 9 bases line up with TRBD1. This CDR3 comprises 13 residues. V dropped 8 bases and J dropped 1; count of bases not matched to a gene: 4. Germline CDR1 SGHRS, CDR2 YFSETQ. The CDR3 is CASRTGASYEQYF. CDR3 in DNA: TGCGCCAGTCGGACAGGGGCTTCCTACGAGCAGTACTTC.

This rearrangement joins TRBV4-1 to TRBJ1-5; perhaps TRBD1 as D (5 bases). V dropped 4 bases and J dropped 7 bases, with 11 bases sitting between them. The CDR3 runs 13 residues. CDR1 MGHRA and CDR2 YSYEKL come from the germline V gene. DNA of the CDR3: TGCGCCAGCAGCCCGCAGGGAGGACAGCCCCAGCATTTT. Its translation: CASSPQGGQPQHF.

The chain recombines TRBV6-5 with TRBJ1-3; D not certain. V shed 4 bases and J shed 0 bases, with 13 bases lying between them. The CDR3 is 16 residues long. Germline V gene sequence: CDR1 MNHEY, CDR2 SVGAGI. CDR3 nucleotides: TGTGCCAGCAGTTCCTTTGACGGCTACTCTGGAAACACCATATATTTT. Translated: CASSSFDGYSGNTIYF.

This clone was seen once. This chain links TRBV30 with TRBJ1-5, with D possibly TRBD1 on 5 matching bases. Germline-derived CDR1 and CDR2 are GTSNPN and SVGIG (reference sequence). The germline V and J ends were trimmed by 0 bases and 5 bases, with 14 bases remaining between them. There are 15 residues in the CDR3. This CDR3 reads CAWSVRRGGDQPQHF. In DNA, the CDR3 is TGTGCCTGGAGTGTACGGAGGGGTGGAGATCAGCCCCAGCATTTT.

The rearrangement uses TRBV4-1 and TRBJ2-7, with D possibly called TRBD1 or TRBD2 (5 bases each). Germline V gene sequence: CDR1 MGHRA, CDR2 YSYEKL. Trimming took off 3 bases at V and 0 bases at J, with 9 bases between the two ends. The CDR3 has 14 residues. CDR3 DNA sequence: TGCGCCAGCAGCCACGAGGGGAGCTCCTACGAGCAGTACTTC. Residues: CASSHEGSSYEQYF.

The chain has TRBV5-6 and TRBJ2-7, with D unclear. Looked up from germline, CDR1 is SGHDT and CDR2 is YYEEEE. V was pared by 3 bases and J by 3 bases, with 16 bases between. The CDR3 has 15 residues. This CDR3 reads CASSYPYGNHYEQYF. In nucleotides, the CDR3 is TGTGCCAGCAGCTACCCCTATGGGAATCACTACGAGCAGTACTTC.

The chain is built from TRBV5-4 and TRBJ2-3; 7 bases match TRBD1. This CDR3 is 15 amino acids long. CDR1 is SGHNT and CDR2 is YYREEE in the germline V gene (reference sequence). The V segment lost 2 bases and the J segment 5 bases; nucleotides outside the gene matches: 8. In nucleotides, the CDR3 is TGTGCCAGCAGCTTTTTCCAAGGGGGCATAGATACGCAGTATTTT. Translating gives CASSFFQGGIDTQYF. Based on the CDR3 plus reference TRBV5-4 and TRBJ2-3, the full variable domain is ETGVTQSPTHLIKTRGQQVTLRCSSQSGHNTVSWYQQALGQGPQFIFQYYREEENGRGNFPPRFSGLQFPNYSSELNVNALELDDSALYLCASSFFQGGIDTQYFGPGTRLTVL.

DNA of the CDR3: TGTGCCAGCAGTTTAGGGTGGAGCACTGAAGCTTTCTTT. Protein: CASSLGWSTEAFF. V gene TRBV28 combines with J gene TRBJ1-1; D not resolved. The ends were cut back, 2 bases at V and 4 bases at J, with 8 bases in the middle. This CDR3 has 13 amino acids. Per germline, CDR1 MDHEN and CDR2 SYDVKM.

The chain links TRBV10-2 to TRBJ1-2; D ambiguous. The CDR3 extends over 13 amino acids. Trimming took off 8 bases at V and 6 bases at J, with 16 bases between the two ends. Germline CDR1 WSHSY, CDR2 SAAADI. The CDR3 loop is CASESKLGHGYTF. The CDR3 DNA follows: TGCGCCAGCGAGTCGAAACTAGGACATGGCTACACCTTC.

V is TRBV18 and J is TRBJ1-4; no reliable D call. This CDR3 spans 15 amino acids. The germline V and J ends were trimmed by 2 bases and 6 bases, with 13 bases remaining between them. Germline values: CDR1 KGHSH, CDR2 LQKENI. The CDR3 DNA reads as TGTGCCAGCTCACCAAACGGCGTTGGGGATGAAAAACTGTTTTTT. This gives the protein CASSPNGVGDEKLFF.

The rearrangement uses TRBV30 and TRBJ2-2; 7 bases fit TRBD2. Trimming cost V 7 bases and J 3 bases; bases outside gene matches: 5. The CDR3 runs to 13 residues. Germline CDR1 GTSNPN, CDR2 SVGIG (reference sequence). In nucleotides, the CDR3 is TGTGCCTCTGGGGAGGGCCACACCGGGGAGCTGTTTTTT. This encodes CASGEGHTGELFF. Complete variable domain (other parts from reference TRBV30 and TRBJ2-2): SQTIHQWPATLVQPVGSPLSLECTVEGTSNPNLYWYRQAAGRGLQLLFYSVGIGQISSEVPQNLSASRPQDRQFILSSKKLLLSDSGFYLCASGEGHTGELFFGEGSRLTVL.

The chain carries TRBV7-6 and TRBJ2-7, with D possibly matching TRBD2 (5 bases). Germline values: CDR1 SGHVS, CDR2 FNYEAQ. Trimming left V 3 bases short and J 5 bases short, with 17 bases between. The CDR3 runs to 15 residues. CDR3 in amino acids: CASSLYDDRTDEQYF. CDR3 coding DNA: TGTGCCAGCAGCTTGTATGATGACCGGACTGACGAGCAGTACTTC.

The V and J genes are TRBV2 and TRBJ2-1, with 11 bases aligning to TRBD2. The CDR3 spans 14 residues. The germline V gene has CDR1 SNHLY and CDR2 FYNNEI. V shed 6 bases, J shed 6 bases, and the junction held 4 bases outside the gene matches. The CDR3 is CASSGSGGVNEQFF. The CDR3 region has the DNA TGTGCCAGCAGCGGTAGCGGGGGGGTCAATGAGCAGTTCTTC.

The V call is TRBV5-6, the J call TRBJ1-6, with 9 bases that match TRBD1. The CDR3 runs 16 residues. V shed 3 bases and J 5 bases; nucleotides not matched to a gene: 6. Germline CDR1 is SGHDT and CDR2 is YYEEEE. For the CDR3, the DNA is TGTGCCAGCAGCTCGGGACAGGGTATCCATAATTCACCCCTCCACTTT. Protein: CASSSGQGIHNSPLHF.

The rearrangement joins TRBV9 to TRBJ2-3; D gene ambiguous. Looked up from germline, CDR1 is SGDLS and CDR2 is YYNGEE. The CDR3 runs to 15 residues. V dropped 1 base and J dropped 0 bases, with 9 bases sitting between them. The CDR3 coding sequence is TGTGCCAGCAGCGTAACGGGCTCTAGCACAGATACGCAGTATTTT. As protein: CASSVTGSSTDTQYF.

V is TRBV27 and J is TRBJ2-7; 11 nucleotides line up with TRBD1. Germline-derived CDR1 and CDR2 are MNHEY and SMNVEV (reference sequence). There are 15 residues in the CDR3. V lost 5 bases, J lost 4 bases, and 7 bases stayed unmatched. The CDR3 loop is CASSPAGQGAYEQYF. DNA of the CDR3: TGTGCCAGCAGTCCCGCCGGACAGGGGGCTTACGAGCAGTACTTC.